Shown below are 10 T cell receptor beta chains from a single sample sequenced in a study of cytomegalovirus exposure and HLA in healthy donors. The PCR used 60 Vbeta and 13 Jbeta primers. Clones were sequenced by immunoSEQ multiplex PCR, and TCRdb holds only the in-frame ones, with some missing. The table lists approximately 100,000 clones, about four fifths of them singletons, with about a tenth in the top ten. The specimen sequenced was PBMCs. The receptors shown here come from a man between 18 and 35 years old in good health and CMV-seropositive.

The CDR3 bases are TGTGCCAGCAGCTTAGGACAGGGGCGAACTGTCTATGGCTACACCTTC. It encodes CASSLGQGRTVYGYTF. This chain uses TRBV13 with TRBJ1-2; TRBD1 agrees at 7 bases. Unmatched junction bases numbered 8, after V lost 0 bases and J lost 4 bases. Germline V gene sequence: CDR1 PRHDT, CDR2 FYEKMQ (reference sequence). CDR3 size: 16 residues.

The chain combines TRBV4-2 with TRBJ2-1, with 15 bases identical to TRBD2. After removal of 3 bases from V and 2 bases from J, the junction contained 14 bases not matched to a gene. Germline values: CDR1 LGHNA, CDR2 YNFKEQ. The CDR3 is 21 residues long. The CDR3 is CASSHGMRGLAGGATYNEQFF. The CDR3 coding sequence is TGTGCCAGCAGCCACGGAATGAGGGGACTAGCGGGGGGAGCGACCTACAATGAGCAGTTCTTC.

CDR3 region: CASSIQGAYEQYF. Written as DNA, the CDR3 is TGTGCCAGTAGTATACAGGGGGCCTACGAGCAGTACTTC. The gene calls are TRBV19 and TRBJ2-7; the match to TRBD1 covers 7 bases. The germline V gene has CDR1 LNHDA and CDR2 SQIVND (reference sequence). The CDR3 is made up of 13 amino acids. V lost 2 bases and J lost 2; bases outside the gene matches: 0.

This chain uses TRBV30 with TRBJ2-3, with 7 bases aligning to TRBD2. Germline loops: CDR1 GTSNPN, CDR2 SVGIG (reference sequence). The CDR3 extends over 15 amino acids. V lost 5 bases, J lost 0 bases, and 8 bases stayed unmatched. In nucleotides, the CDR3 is TGTGCCTGGGGGAGCGGGACGGTGAGCACAGATACGCAGTATTTT. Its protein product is CAWGSGTVSTDTQYF. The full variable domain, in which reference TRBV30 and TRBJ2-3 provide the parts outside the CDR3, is SQTIHQWPATLVQPVGSPLSLECTVEGTSNPNLYWYRQAAGRGLQLLFYSVGIGQISSEVPQNLSASRPQDRQFILSSKKLLLSDSGFYLCAWGSGTVSTDTQYFGPGTRLTVL.

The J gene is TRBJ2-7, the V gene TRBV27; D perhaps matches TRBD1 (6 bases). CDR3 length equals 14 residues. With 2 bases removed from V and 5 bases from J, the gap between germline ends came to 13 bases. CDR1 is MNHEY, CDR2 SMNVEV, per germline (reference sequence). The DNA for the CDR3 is TGTGCCAGCAGTTTAACAGGGCCGGATCACGAGCAGTACTTC. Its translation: CASSLTGPDHEQYF.

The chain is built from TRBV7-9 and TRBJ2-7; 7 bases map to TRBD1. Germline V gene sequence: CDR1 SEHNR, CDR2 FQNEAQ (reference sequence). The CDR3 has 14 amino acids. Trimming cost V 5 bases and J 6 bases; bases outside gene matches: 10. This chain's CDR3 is CASSRRDSSAEQYF. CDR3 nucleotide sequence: TGTGCCAGCAGCCGCCGGGACAGTTCGGCCGAGCAGTACTTC.

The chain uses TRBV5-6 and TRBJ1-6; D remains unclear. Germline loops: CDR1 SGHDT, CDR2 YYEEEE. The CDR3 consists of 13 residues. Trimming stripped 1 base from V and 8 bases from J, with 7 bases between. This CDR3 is CASSLRRDSPLHF. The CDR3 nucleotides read TGTGCCAGCAGCTTGCGACGGGATTCACCCCTCCACTTT.

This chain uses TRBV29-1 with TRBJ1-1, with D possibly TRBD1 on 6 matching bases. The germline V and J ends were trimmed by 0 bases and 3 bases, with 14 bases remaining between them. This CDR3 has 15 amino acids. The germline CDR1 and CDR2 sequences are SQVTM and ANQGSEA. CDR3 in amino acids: CSVEEYRDLDTEAFF. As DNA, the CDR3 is TGCAGCGTTGAAGAGTACAGGGATTTGGACACTGAAGCTTTCTTT.

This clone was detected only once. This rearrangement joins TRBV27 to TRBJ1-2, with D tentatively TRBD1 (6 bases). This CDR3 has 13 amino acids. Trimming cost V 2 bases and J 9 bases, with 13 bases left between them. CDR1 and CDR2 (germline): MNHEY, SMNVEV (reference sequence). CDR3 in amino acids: CASSLVGGASYTF. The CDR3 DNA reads TGTGCCAGCAGTTTAGTGGGGGGGGCGAGCTACACCTTC.

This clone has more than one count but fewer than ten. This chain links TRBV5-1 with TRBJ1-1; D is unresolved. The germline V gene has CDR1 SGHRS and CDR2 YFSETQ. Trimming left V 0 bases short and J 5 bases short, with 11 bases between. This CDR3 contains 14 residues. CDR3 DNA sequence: TGCGCCAGCAGCTTGGGAGGGCAGGCGACTGAAGCTTTCTTT. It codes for CASSLGGQATEAFF.